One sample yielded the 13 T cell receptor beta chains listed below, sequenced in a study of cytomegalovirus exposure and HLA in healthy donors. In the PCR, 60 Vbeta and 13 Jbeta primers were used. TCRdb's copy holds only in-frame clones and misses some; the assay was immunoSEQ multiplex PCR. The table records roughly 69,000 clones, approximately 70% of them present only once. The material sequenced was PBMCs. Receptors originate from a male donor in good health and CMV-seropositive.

The CDR3 spells CASGPRVAGYNEQFF. CDR3 DNA sequence: TGTGCTAGTGGTCCTCGGGTAGCGGGTTACAATGAGCAGTTCTTC. This chain uses TRBV12-5 with TRBJ2-1, with 7 bases fitting TRBD2. Germline CDR1 is LGHNT and CDR2 is FRNRAP. Trimming removed 5 bases from V and 4 bases from J; junction bases left unmatched: 8. The CDR3 is made up of 15 amino acids. Full variable domain (remainder filled in from reference TRBV12-5 and TRBJ2-1): DARVTQTPRHKVTEMGQEVTMRCQPILGHNTVFWYRQTMMQGLELLAYFRNRAPLDDSGMPKDRFSAEMPDATLATLKIQPSEPRDSAVYFCASGPRVAGYNEQFFGPGTRLTVL.

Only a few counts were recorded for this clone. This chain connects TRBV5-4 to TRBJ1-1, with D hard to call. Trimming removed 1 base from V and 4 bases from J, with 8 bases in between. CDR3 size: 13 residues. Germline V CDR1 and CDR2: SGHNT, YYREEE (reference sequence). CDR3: CASSLLYSTEAFF. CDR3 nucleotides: TGTGCCAGCAGCTTGTTGTATAGCACTGAAGCTTTCTTT.

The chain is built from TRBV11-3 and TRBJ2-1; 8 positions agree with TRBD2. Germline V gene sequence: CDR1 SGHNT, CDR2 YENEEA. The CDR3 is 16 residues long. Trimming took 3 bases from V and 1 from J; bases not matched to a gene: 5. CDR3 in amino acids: CASSLRASGSYNEQFF. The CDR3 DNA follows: TGTGCCAGCAGCTTGCGAGCTAGCGGGTCCTACAATGAGCAGTTCTTC.

This CDR3 is CASSEAPERGPTEAFF. The CDR3 nucleotides read TGCGCCAGCAGTGAAGCCCCCGAGAGGGGGCCAACTGAAGCTTTCTTT. The chain links TRBV10-1 to TRBJ1-1; 7 nucleotides align to TRBD1. CDR3 size: 16 residues. Trimming at V came to 3 bases and at J to 5 bases, leaving 12 bases not matched to a gene. Germline V gene sequence: CDR1 WNHNN, CDR2 SYGVQD (reference sequence).

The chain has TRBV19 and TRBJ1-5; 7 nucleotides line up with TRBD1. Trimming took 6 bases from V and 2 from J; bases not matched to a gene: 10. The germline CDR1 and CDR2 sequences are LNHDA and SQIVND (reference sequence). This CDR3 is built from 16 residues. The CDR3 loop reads CASRERQGQGNQPQHF. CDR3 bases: TGTGCCAGTAGGGAGAGACAGGGTCAGGGCAATCAGCCCCAGCATTTT.

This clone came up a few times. The CDR3 loop is CASSQAGTMNTEAFF. As DNA, the CDR3 is TGTGCCAGCAGCCAAGCCGGGACAATGAACACTGAAGCTTTCTTT. The chain employs TRBV7-9 and TRBJ1-1; tentative D call: TRBD1 (6 bases). The CDR3 runs 15 residues. CDR1 and CDR2 from the germline V gene are SEHNR and FQNEAQ (reference sequence). Trimming pared 5 bases from V and 0 bases from J, leaving 13 bases between.

The CDR3 loop reads CASSERSGANVLTF. The CDR3 bases are TGTGCCAGCAGTGAGCGTTCTGGGGCCAACGTCCTGACTTTC. This chain uses TRBV2 with TRBJ2-6; D gene unclear. Trimming removed 3 bases at V and 1 base at J, with 4 bases between. CDR3 length equals 14 residues. Germline lookup yields CDR1 SNHLY and CDR2 FYNNEI.

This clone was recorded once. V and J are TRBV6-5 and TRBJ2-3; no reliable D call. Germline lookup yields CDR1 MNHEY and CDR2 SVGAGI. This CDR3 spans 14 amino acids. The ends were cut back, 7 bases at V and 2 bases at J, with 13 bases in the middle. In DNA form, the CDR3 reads TGTGCCAGCACCCCGAGGCTTGACACAGATACGCAGTATTTT. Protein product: CASTPRLDTDTQYF.

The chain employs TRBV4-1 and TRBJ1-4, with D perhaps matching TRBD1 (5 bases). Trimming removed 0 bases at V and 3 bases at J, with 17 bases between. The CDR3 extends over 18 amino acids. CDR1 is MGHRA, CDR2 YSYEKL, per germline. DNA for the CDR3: TGCGCCAGCAGCCAAGAAAGCATGGGGCGCGCGGCTAATGAAAAACTGTTTTTT. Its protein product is CASSQESMGRAANEKLFF.

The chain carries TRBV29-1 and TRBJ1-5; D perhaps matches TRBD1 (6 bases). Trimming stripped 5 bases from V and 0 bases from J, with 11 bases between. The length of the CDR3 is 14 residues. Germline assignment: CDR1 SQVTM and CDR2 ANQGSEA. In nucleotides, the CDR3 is TGCAGCGTTCGACAGGCCCATAGCAATCAGCCCCAGCATTTT. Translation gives CSVRQAHSNQPQHF.

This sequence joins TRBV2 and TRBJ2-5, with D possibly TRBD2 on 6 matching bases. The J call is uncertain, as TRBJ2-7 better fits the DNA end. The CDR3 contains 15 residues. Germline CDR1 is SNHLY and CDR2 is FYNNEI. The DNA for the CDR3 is TGTGCCAGCAGTGAAGGGGGAGGATGGGCCTACGAGCAGTACTTC. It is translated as CASSEGGGWAYEQYF.

The CDR3 DNA reads as TGCGCCAGCAGCCAAGATTTAAGCCAGGGAAAGGACTATGGCTACACCTTC. As protein: CASSQDLSQGKDYGYTF. The chain couples TRBV4-3 to TRBJ1-2, with D tentatively TRBD1 (5 bases). Deletions cut 0 bases from V and 3 bases from J, with 17 bases between. The CDR3 has 17 amino acids. CDR1 is LGHNA, CDR2 YSLEER, per germline.

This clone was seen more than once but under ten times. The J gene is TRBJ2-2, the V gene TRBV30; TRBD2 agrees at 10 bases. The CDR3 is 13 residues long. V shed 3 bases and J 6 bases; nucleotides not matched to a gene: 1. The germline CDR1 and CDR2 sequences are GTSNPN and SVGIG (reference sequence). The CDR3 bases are TGTGCCTGGAGACTAGCGGGATCCGGGGAGCTGTTTTTT. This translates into CAWRLAGSGELFF.